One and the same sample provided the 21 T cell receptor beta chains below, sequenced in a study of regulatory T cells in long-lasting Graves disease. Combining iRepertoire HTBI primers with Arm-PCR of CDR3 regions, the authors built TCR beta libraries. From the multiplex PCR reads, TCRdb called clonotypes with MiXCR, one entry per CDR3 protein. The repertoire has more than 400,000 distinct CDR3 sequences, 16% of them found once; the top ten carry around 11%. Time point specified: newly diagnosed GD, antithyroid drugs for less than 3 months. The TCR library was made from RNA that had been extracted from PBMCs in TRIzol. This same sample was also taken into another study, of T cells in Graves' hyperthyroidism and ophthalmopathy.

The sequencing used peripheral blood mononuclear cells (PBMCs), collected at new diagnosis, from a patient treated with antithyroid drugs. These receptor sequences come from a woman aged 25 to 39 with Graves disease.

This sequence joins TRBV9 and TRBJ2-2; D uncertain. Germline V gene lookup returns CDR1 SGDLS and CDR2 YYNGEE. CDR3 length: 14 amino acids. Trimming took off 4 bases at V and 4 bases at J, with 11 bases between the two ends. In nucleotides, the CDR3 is TGTGCCAGCAGCCCCCAGTCGGCCACCGGGGAGCTGTTTTTT. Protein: CASSPQSATGELFF.

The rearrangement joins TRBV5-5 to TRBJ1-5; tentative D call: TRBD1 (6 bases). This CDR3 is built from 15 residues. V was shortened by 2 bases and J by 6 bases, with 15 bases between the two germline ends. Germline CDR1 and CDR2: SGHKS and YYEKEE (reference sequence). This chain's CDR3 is CASSFEGGQGQPQHF. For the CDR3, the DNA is TGTGCCAGCAGCTTTGAGGGGGGGCAGGGTCAGCCCCAGCATTTT.

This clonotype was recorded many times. CDR3 DNA sequence: TGTGCCAGCAAAGTTACGGTCGTCAGTGAGCAGTTCTTC. The encoded protein is CASKVTVVSEQFF. The chain links TRBV6-2 or TRBV6-3 to TRBJ2-1, with unresolved D. Germline V CDR1 and CDR2: MNHEY, SVGEGT. V was shortened by 7 bases and J by 9 bases, with 16 bases between the two germline ends. The CDR3 runs to 13 residues.

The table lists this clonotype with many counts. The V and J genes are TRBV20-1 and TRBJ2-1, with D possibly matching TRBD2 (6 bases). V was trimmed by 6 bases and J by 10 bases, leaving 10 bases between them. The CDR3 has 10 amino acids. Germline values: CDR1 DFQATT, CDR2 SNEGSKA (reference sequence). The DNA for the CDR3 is TGCAGTGCCTCGCGGGAAGAGCAGTTCTTC. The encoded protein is CSASREEQFF.

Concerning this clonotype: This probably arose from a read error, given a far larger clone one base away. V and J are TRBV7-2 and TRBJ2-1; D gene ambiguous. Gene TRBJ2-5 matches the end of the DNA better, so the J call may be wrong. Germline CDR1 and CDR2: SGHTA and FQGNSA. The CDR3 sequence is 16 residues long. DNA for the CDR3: TGTGCCAGCAGCTTCGGATCCGTCTCCTCTAGGGAGACCCAGTACTTC. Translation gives CASSFGSVSSRETQYF.

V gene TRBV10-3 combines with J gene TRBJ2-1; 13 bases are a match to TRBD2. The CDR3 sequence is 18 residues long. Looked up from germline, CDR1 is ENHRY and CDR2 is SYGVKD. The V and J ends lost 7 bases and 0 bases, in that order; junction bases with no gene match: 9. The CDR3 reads CAITTSGRARGSYNEQFF. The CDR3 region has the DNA TGTGCCATCACCACTAGCGGGAGGGCCCGTGGCTCCTACAATGAGCAGTTCTTC.

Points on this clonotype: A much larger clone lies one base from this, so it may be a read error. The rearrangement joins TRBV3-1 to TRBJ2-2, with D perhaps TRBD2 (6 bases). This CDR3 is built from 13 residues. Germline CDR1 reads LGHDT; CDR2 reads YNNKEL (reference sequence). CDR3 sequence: CASSRGRGGELYF. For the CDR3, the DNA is TGTGCCAGCAGCAGGGGTCGCGGCGGGGAGCTGTATTTT. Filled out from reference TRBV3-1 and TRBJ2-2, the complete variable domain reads DTAVSQTPKYLVTQMGNDKSIKCEQNLGHDTMYWYKQDSKKFLKIMFSYNNKELIINETVPNRFSPKSPDKAHLNLHINSLELGDSAVYFCASSRGRGGELYFGEGSRLTVL.

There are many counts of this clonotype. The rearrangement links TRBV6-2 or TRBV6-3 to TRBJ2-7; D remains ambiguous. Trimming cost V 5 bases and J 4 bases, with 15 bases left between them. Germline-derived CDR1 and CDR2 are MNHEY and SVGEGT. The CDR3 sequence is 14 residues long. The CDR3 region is CASSPSGARYEQYF. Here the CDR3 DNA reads TGTGCCAGCAGTCCCTCGGGTGCGCGTTACGAGCAGTACTTC.

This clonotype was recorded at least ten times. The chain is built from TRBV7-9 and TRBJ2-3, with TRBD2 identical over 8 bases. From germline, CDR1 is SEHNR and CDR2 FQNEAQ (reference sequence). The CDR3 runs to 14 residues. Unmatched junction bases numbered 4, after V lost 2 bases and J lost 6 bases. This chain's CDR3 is CASSLSAGVDTQYF. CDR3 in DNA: TGTGCCAGCAGCTTATCAGCGGGAGTTGATACGCAGTATTTT.

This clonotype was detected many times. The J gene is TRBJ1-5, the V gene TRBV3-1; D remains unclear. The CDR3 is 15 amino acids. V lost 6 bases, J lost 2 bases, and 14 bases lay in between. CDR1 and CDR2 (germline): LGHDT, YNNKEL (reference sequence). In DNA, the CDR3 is TGTGCCAGCAGTCGAAGGCCCGGTGGCAATCAGCCCCAGCATTTT. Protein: CASSRRPGGNQPQHF. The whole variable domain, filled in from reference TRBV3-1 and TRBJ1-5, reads DTAVSQTPKYLVTQMGNDKSIKCEQNLGHDTMYWYKQDSKKFLKIMFSYNNKELIINETVPNRFSPKSPDKAHLNLHINSLELGDSAVYFCASSRRPGGNQPQHFGDGTRLSIL.

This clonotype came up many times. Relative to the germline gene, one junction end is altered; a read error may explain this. The CDR3 DNA reads as TGTGCCAGCAGCCGCGGACTAGCGGGTAACACCGGGGAGCTGTTTTTT. Translation: CASSRGLAGNTGELFF. The gene calls are TRBV5-1 and TRBJ2-2; TRBD2 aligns across 11 bases. This CDR3 is 16 amino acids long. CDR1 SGHRS and CDR2 YFSETQ come from the germline V gene.

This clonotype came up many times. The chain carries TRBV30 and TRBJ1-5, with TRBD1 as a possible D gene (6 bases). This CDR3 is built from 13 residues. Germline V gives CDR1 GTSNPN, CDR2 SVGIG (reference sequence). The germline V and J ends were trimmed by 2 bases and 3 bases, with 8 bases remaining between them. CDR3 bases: TGTGCCTGGAGTACGGGGGCCAATCAGCCCCAGCATTTT. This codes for CAWSTGANQPQHF.

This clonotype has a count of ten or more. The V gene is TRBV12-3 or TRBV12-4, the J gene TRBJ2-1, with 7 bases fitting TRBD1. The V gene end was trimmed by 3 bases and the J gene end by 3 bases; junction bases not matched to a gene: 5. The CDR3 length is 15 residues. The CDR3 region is CASSFGQGVYNEQFF. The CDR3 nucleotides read TGTGCCAGCAGTTTCGGGCAGGGGGTCTACAATGAGCAGTTCTTC.

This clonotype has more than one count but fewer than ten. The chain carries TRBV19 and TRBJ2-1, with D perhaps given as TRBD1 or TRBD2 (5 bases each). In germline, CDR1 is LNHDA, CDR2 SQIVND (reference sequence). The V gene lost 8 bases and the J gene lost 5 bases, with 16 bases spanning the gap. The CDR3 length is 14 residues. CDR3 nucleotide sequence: TGTGCCAGTGGGGGTAGAGGGCGAGACAATGAGCAGTTCTTC. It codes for CASGGRGRDNEQFF. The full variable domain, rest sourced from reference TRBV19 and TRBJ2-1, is DGGITQSPKYLFRKEGQNVTLSCEQNLNHDAMYWYRQDPGQGLRLIYYSQIVNDFQKGDIAEGYSVSREKKESFPLTVTSAQKNPTAFYLCASGGRGRDNEQFFGPGTRLTVL.

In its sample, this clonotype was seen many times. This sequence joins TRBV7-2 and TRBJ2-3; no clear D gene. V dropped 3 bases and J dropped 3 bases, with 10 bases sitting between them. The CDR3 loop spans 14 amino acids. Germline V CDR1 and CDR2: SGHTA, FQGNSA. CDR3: CASSFLSSTDTQYF. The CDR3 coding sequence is TGTGCCAGCAGCTTCCTTAGCAGTACAGATACGCAGTATTTT.

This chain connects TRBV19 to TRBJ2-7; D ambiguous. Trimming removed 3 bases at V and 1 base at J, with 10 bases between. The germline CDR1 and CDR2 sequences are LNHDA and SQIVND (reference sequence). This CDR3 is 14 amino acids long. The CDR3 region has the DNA TGTGCCAGTAGTATGCTCGGGTCGTCCTACGAGCAGTACTTC. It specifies CASSMLGSSYEQYF. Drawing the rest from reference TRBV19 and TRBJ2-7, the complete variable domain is DGGITQSPKYLFRKEGQNVTLSCEQNLNHDAMYWYRQDPGQGLRLIYYSQIVNDFQKGDIAEGYSVSREKKESFPLTVTSAQKNPTAFYLCASSMLGSSYEQYFGPGTRLTVT.

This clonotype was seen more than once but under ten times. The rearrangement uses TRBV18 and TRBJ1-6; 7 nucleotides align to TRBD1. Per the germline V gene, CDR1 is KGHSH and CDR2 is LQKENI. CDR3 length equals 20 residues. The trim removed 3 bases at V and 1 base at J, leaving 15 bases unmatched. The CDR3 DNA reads TGTGCCAGCTCACCGAGGGTGGGACAGCCAGCGGGATCCTATAATTCACCCCTCCACTTT. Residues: CASSPRVGQPAGSYNSPLHF.

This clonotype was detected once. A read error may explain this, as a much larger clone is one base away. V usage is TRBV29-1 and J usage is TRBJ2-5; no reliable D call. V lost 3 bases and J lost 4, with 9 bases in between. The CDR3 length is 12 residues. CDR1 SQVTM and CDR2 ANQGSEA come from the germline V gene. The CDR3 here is CSVEKSRETQYF. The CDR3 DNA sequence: TGCAGCGTTGAGAAGAGTAGAGAGACCCAGTACTTC.

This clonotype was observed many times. As DNA, the CDR3 is TGTGCCAGCAGCTTAGTCGGACAGAGGGGCAACACCGGGGAGCTGTTTTTT. Translated: CASSLVGQRGNTGELFF. The chain uses TRBV11-2 and TRBJ2-2; perhaps TRBD1 as D (6 bases). The germline CDR1 and CDR2 sequences are SGHAT and FQNNGV. V was clipped by 1 base and J by 2 bases, with 14 bases between them. The CDR3 has 17 residues.

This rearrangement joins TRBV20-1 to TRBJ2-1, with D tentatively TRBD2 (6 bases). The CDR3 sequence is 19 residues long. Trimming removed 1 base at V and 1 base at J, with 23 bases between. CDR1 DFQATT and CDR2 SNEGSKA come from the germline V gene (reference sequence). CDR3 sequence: CSARVSASRRAGSYNEQFF. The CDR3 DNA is TGCAGTGCTAGAGTGTCGGCTAGCAGGAGGGCCGGGTCCTACAATGAGCAGTTCTTC.

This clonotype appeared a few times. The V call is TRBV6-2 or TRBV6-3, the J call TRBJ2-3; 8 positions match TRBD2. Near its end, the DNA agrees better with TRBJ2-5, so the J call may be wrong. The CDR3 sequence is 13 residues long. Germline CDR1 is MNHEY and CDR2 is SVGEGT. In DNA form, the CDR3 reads TGTGCCAGCAGATTGGGACTAGTTGAGACCCAGTACTTC. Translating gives CASRLGLVETQYF.